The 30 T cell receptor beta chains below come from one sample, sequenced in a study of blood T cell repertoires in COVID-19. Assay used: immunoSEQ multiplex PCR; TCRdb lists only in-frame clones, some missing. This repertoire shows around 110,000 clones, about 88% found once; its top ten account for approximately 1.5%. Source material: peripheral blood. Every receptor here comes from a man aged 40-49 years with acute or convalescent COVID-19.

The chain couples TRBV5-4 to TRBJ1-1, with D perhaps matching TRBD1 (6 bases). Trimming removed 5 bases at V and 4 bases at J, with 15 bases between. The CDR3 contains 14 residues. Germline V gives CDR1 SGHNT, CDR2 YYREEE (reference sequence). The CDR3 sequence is CASSPDRLRTEAFF. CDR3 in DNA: TGTGCCAGCAGTCCCGACAGGTTGCGCACTGAAGCTTTCTTT.

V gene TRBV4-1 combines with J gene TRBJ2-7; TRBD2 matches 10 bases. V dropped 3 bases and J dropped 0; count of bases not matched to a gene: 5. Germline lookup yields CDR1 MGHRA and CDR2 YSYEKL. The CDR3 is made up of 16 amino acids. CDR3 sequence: CASSQGSGRSSYEQYF. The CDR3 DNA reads TGCGCCAGCAGCCAGGGTAGCGGGAGGAGCTCCTACGAGCAGTACTTC.

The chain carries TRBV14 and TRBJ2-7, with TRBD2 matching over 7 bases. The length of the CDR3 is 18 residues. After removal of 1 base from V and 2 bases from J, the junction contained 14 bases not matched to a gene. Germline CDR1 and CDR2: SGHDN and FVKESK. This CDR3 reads CASSQVGFVAGRPYEQYF. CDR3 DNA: TGTGCCAGCAGCCAAGTTGGGTTCGTAGCGGGTCGACCCTACGAGCAGTACTTC.

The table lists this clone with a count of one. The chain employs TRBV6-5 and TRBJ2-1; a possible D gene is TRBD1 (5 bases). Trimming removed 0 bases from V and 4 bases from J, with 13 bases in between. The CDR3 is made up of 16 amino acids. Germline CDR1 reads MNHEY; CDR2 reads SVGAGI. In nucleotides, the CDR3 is TGTGCCAGCAGTTACTCGATCAGGGTGGGGTACAATGAGCAGTTCTTC. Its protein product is CASSYSIRVGYNEQFF.

In DNA, the CDR3 is TGCGCCAGCAGCGCGGACAGTCCCGGAGATACGCAGTATTTT. This translates into CASSADSPGDTQYF. V usage is TRBV5-1 and J usage is TRBJ2-3; D is possibly TRBD1 (6 bases). Looked up from germline, CDR1 is SGHRS and CDR2 is YFSETQ. The CDR3 spans 14 residues. Trimming pared 4 bases from V and 5 bases from J, leaving 14 bases between.

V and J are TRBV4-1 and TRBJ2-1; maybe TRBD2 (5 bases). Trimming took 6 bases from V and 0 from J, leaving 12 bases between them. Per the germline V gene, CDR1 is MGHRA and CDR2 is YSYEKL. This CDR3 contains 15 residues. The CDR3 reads CASSFSESSYNEQFF. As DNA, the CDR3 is TGCGCCAGCAGTTTTAGCGAAAGCTCCTACAATGAGCAGTTCTTC.

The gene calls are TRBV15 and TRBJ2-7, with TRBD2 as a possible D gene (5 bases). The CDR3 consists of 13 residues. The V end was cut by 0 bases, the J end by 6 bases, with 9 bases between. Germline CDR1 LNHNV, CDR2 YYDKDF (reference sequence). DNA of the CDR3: TGTGCCACCAGCAGAGATATGAGGGCCGAGCAGTACTTC. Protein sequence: CATSRDMRAEQYF.

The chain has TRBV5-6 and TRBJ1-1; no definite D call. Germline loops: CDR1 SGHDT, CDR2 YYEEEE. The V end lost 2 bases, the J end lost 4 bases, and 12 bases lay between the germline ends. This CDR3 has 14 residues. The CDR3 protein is CASSFAGGGTEAFF. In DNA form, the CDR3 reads TGTGCCAGCAGCTTTGCGGGTGGCGGCACTGAAGCTTTCTTT. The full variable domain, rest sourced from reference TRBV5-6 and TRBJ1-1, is DAGVTQSPTHLIKTRGQQVTLRCSPKSGHDTVSWYQQALGQGPQFIFQYYEEEERQRGNFPDRFSGHQFPNYSSELNVNALLLGDSALYLCASSFAGGGTEAFFGQGTRLTVV.

The CDR3 spells CASRKGLAGDETQYF. The DNA for the CDR3 is TGCGCCAGCAGGAAGGGACTAGCGGGGGATGAGACCCAGTACTTC. The chain links TRBV10-1 to TRBJ2-5, with TRBD2 identical over 14 bases. Trimming took 6 bases from V and 5 from J; bases not matched to a gene: 5. This CDR3 is 15 amino acids long. Per germline, CDR1 WNHNN and CDR2 SYGVQD (reference sequence).

This chain's CDR3 is CASSQSQGIRYNEQFF. For the CDR3, the DNA is TGTGCCAGCAGCCAGTCACAGGGGATACGGTACAATGAGCAGTTCTTC. This chain uses TRBV4-2 with TRBJ2-1, with 7 bases identical to TRBD1. The CDR3 covers 16 residues. Trimming cost V 3 bases and J 4 bases; bases outside gene matches: 9. CDR1 LGHNA and CDR2 YNFKEQ come from the germline V gene.

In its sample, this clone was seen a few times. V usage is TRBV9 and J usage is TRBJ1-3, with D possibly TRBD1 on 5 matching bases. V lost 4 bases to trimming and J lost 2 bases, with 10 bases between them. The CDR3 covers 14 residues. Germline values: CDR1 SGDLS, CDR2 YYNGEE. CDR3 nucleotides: TGTGCCAGCAGCTACCGGGGGACTGGAAACACCATATATTTT. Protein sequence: CASSYRGTGNTIYF.

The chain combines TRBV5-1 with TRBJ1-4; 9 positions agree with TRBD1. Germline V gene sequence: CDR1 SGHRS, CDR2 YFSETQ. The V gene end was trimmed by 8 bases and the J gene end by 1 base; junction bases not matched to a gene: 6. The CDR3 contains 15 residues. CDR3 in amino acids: CASRDRVGTNEKLFF. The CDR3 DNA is TGCGCCAGTAGGGACAGGGTGGGAACTAATGAAAAACTGTTTTTT.

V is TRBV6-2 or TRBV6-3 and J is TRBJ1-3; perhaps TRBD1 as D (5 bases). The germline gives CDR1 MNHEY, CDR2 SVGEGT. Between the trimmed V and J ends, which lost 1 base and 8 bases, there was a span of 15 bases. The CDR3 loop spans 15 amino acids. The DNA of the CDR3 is TGTGCCAGCAGTTACTACCAGGGAGGAAGAGACACCATATATTTT. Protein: CASSYYQGGRDTIYF.

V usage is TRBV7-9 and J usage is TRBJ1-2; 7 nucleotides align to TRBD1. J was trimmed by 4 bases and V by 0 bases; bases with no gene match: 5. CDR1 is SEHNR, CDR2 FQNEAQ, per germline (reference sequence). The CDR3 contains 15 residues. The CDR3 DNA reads TGTGCCAGCAGCTTAGCCTTCGGGGACAGCTATGGCTACACCTTC. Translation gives CASSLAFGDSYGYTF.

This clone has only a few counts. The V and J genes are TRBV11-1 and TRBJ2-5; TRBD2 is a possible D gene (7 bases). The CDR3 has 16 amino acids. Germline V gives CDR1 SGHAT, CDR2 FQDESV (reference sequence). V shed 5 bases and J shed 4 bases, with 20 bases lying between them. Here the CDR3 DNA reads TGTGCCAGCAGCCCCCACCCCCCGGGGGGCGGAGAGACCCAGTACTTC. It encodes CASSPHPPGGGETQYF.

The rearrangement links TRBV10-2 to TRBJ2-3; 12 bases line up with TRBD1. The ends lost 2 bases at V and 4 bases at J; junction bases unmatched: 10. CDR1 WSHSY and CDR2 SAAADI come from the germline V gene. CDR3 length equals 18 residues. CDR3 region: CASSEPRDRGRRADTQYF. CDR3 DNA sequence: TGCGCCAGCAGTGAGCCCCGGGACAGGGGGCGCCGGGCAGATACGCAGTATTTT.

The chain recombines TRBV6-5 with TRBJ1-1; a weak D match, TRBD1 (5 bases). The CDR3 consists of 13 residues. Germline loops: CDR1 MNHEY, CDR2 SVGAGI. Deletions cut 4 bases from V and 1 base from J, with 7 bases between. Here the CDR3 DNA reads TGTGCCAGCAGTTTACAGGAGAACACTGAAGCTTTCTTT. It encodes CASSLQENTEAFF.

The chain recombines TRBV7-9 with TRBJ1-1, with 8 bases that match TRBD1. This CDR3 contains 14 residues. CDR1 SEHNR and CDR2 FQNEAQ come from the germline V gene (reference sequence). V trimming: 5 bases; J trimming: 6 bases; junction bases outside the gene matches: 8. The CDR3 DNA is TGTGCCAGCAGCCCGGGACAGGCGTACCCTGAAGCTTTCTTT. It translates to CASSPGQAYPEAFF.

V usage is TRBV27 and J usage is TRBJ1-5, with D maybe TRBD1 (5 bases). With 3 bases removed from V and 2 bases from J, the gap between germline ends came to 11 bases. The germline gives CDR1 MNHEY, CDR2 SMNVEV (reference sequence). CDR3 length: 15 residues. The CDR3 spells CASSLGGYGNQPQHF. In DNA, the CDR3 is TGTGCCAGCAGTTTGGGGGGATACGGCAATCAGCCCCAGCATTTT.

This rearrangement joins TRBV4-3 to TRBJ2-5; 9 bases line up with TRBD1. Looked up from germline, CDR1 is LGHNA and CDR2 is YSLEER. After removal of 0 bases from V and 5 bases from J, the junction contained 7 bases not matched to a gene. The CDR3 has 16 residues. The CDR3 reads CASSQDLGTGRETQYF. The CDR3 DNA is TGCGCCAGCAGCCAAGATCTCGGGACAGGGCGGGAGACCCAGTACTTC.

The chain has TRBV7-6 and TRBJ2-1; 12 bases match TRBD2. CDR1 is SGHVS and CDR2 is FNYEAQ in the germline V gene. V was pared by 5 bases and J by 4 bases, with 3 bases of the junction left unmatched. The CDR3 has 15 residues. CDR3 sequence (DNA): TGTGCCAGCAGCAAAACTAGCGGGGGGTACAATGAGCAGTTCTTC. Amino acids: CASSKTSGGYNEQFF.

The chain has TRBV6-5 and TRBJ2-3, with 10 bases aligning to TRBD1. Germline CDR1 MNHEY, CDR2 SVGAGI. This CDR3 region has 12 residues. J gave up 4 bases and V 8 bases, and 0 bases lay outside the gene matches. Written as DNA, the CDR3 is TGTGCCAGCGGGACAGGGGCAGATACGCAGTATTTT. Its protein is CASGTGADTQYF.

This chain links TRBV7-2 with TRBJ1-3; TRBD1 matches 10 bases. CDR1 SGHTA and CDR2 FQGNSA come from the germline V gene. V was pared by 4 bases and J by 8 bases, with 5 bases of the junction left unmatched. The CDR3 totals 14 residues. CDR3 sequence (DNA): TGTGCCAGCAGCTCCCGGGACAGGGGTGACACCATATATTTT. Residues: CASSSRDRGDTIYF.

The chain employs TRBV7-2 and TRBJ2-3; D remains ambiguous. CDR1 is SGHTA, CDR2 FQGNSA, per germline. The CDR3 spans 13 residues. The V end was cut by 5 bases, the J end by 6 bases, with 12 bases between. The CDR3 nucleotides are TGTGCCAGCAGCGGTAAAGCCGGGGATACGCAGTATTTT. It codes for CASSGKAGDTQYF.

The CDR3 loop reads CASSLGFRVEQYF. In nucleotides, the CDR3 is TGCGCCAGCAGCTTGGGGTTCAGGGTCGAGCAGTACTTC. The V gene is TRBV5-1, the J gene TRBJ2-7; tentatively, D is TRBD1 (5 bases). The CDR3 consists of 13 residues. V was trimmed by 0 bases and J by 6 bases, leaving 10 bases between them. CDR1 and CDR2 from the germline V gene are SGHRS and YFSETQ. Combining the CDR3 with reference TRBV5-1 and TRBJ2-7 gives the whole variable domain KAGVTQTPRYLIKTRGQQVTLSCSPISGHRSVSWYQQTPGQGLQFLFEYFSETQRNKGNFPGRFSGRQFSNSRSEMNVSTLELGDSALYLCASSLGFRVEQYFGPGTRLTVT.

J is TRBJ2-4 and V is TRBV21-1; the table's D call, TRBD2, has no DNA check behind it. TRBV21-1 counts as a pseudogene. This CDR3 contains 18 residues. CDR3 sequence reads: CASSKRLAGGRHKNIQYF. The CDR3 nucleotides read TGTGCCAGCAGCAAACGACTAGCGGGGGGACGCCACAAAAACATTCAGTACTTC.

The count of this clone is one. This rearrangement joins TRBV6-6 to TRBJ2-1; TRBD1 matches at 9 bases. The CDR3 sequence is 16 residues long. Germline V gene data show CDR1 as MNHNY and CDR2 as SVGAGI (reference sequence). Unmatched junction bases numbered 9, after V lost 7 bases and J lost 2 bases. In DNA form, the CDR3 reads TGTGCCAGCACCAGCTTGGGACAGGGTGCCTACAATGAGCAGTTCTTC. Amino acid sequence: CASTSLGQGAYNEQFF.

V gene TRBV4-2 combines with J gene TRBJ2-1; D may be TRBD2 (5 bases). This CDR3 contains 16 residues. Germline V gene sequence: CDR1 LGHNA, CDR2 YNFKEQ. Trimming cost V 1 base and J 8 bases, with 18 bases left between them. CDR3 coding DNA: TGTGCCAGCAGCCAAGCTCATCTAGCTAGTTCCGATGAGCAGTTCTTC. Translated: CASSQAHLASSDEQFF.

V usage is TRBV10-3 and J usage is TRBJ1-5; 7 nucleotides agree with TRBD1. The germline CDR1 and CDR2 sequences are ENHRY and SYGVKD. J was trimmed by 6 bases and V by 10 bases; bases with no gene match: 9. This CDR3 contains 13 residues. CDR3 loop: CATATGPGQPQHF. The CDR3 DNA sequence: TGTGCCACTGCGACAGGGCCGGGTCAGCCCCAGCATTTT.

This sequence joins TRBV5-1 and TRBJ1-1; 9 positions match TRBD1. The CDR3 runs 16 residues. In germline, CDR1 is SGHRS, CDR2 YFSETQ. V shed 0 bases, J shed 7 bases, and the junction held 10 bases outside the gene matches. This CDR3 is CASSLGITGGLGEAFF. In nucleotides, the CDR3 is TGCGCCAGCAGCTTGGGCATCACAGGGGGCTTGGGTGAAGCTTTCTTT.